The next 24 T cell receptor beta chains were all read from a single sample in a study of cytomegalovirus exposure and HLA in healthy donors. 13 Jbeta primers and 60 Vbeta primers were used for the PCR. The repertoire was sequenced with immunoSEQ multiplex PCR; TCRdb's copy has only in-frame clones and lacks some. The sample lists 120,000 to 150,000 clones, roughly 76% occurring once. The sequenced sample consisted of PBMCs. These receptors came from a woman between 25 and 40 years old in good health and CMV-seronegative.

This CDR3 reads CASSSDRGRDTGELFF. The DNA for the CDR3 is TGTGCCAGCAGCTCGGACAGGGGGCGGGACACCGGGGAGCTGTTTTTT. The rearrangement uses TRBV7-3 and TRBJ2-2, with 11 nucleotides matching TRBD1. The CDR3 runs 16 residues. CDR1 and CDR2 (germline): SGHTA, FQGTGA. V lost 4 bases, J lost 3 bases, and 4 bases stayed unmatched. The full variable domain, completed using reference TRBV7-3 and TRBJ2-2, is GAGVSQTPSNKVTEKGKYVELRCDPISGHTALYWYRQSLGQGPEFLIYFQGTGAADDSGLPNDRFFAVRPEGSVSTLKIQRTERGDSAVYLCASSSDRGRDTGELFFGEGSRLTVL.

The chain uses TRBV4-3 and TRBJ1-2; the D is unclear. The CDR3 consists of 15 residues. From germline, CDR1 is LGHNA and CDR2 YSLEER. V dropped 0 bases and J dropped 4 bases, with 12 bases sitting between them. CDR3 in DNA: TGCGCCAGCAGCCAAGATTGGCAGGTACCCTATGGCTACACCTTC. Amino acids: CASSQDWQVPYGYTF.

The chain is built from TRBV19 and TRBJ2-1, with D possibly TRBD2 on 6 matching bases. V lost 5 bases, J lost 7 bases, and 9 bases lay in between. The CDR3 runs 12 residues. Germline V lookup: CDR1 LNHDA, CDR2 SQIVND (reference sequence). CDR3 sequence (DNA): TGTGCCAGTAGTCCGACTAGGAATGAGCAGTTCTTC. It translates to CASSPTRNEQFF.

This clone turned up a few times. The chain has TRBV11-2 and TRBJ2-7, with 7 bases lining up with TRBD1. CDR1 is SGHAT and CDR2 is FQNNGV in the germline V gene. Trimming cost V 5 bases and J 0 bases; bases outside gene matches: 7. This CDR3 has 15 amino acids. The CDR3 DNA reads TGTGCCAGCAGCAGCTCCGGGACAGTCTCCTACGAGCAGTACTTC. It specifies CASSSSGTVSYEQYF.

V gene TRBV5-1 combines with J gene TRBJ2-2, with 10 bases lining up with TRBD2. V shed 0 bases, J shed 6 bases, and the junction held 8 bases outside the gene matches. CDR1 SGHRS and CDR2 YFSETQ come from the germline V gene. The CDR3 is 17 residues long. CDR3 in amino acids: CASSLVGSGRAAGELFF. DNA of the CDR3: TGCGCCAGCAGCTTGGTAGGAAGCGGGAGGGCCGCCGGGGAGCTGTTTTTT.

The chain employs TRBV7-2 and TRBJ2-7; maybe TRBD2 (6 bases). This CDR3 is 15 amino acids long. Deletions cut 2 bases from V and 3 bases from J, with 14 bases between. CDR1 and CDR2 from the germline V gene are SGHTA and FQGNSA. In nucleotides, the CDR3 is TGTGCCAGCAGCTTAAGCGGGCAGGGAAACTACGAGCAGTACTTC. This sequence encodes CASSLSGQGNYEQYF.

This clone was seen a few times. This chain links TRBV6-6 with TRBJ1-1; D unresolved. Between the trimmed V and J ends, which lost 2 bases and 4 bases, there was a span of 8 bases. The CDR3 totals 13 residues. Per the germline V gene, CDR1 is MNHNY and CDR2 is SVGAGI (reference sequence). Here the CDR3 reads CASSYAAATEAFF. The DNA of the CDR3 is TGTGCCAGCAGTTACGCGGCGGCCACTGAAGCTTTCTTT.

Here the CDR3 reads CASSDTTSGARSGANVLTF. The DNA of the CDR3 is TGTGCCAGCAGTGACACTACTAGCGGGGCCCGCTCTGGGGCCAACGTCCTGACTTTC. This chain uses TRBV6-1 with TRBJ2-6; 10 bases map to TRBD2. The J segment lost 0 bases and the V segment lost 3 bases, leaving 8 bases of the junction unmatched. The CDR3 is 19 residues long. Germline-derived CDR1 and CDR2 are MNHNS and SASEGT.

The genes are TRBV29-1 and TRBJ2-3; TRBD2 aligns across 12 bases. V lost 2 bases and J lost 6; bases outside the gene matches: 6. Germline loops: CDR1 SQVTM, CDR2 ANQGSEA. This CDR3 has 15 residues. The DNA for the CDR3 is TGCAGCGTTGAACCGACTAGCGGGAGATCGGATACGCAGTATTTT. This sequence encodes CSVEPTSGRSDTQYF.

The rearrangement uses TRBV11-2 and TRBJ2-3, with 10 bases aligning to TRBD1. The J segment lost 3 bases and the V segment lost 6 bases, leaving 6 bases of the junction unmatched. The CDR3 is made up of 15 amino acids. CDR1 SGHAT and CDR2 FQNNGV come from the germline V gene. The CDR3 reads CASSWTGGRTDTQYF. DNA for the CDR3: TGTGCCAGCAGTTGGACAGGGGGTAGGACAGATACGCAGTATTTT.

This chain connects TRBV28 to TRBJ1-1; 8 nucleotides align to TRBD1. CDR1 and CDR2 from the germline V gene are MDHEN and SYDVKM. V gave up 4 bases and J gave up 6 bases; unmatched junction bases: 13. This CDR3 region has 16 residues. The CDR3 DNA sequence: TGTGCCAGCAGTTCGGGGATAAGGACAGGGAGAGCTGAAGCTTTCTTT. Translation: CASSSGIRTGRAEAFF. The full variable domain, rest sourced from reference TRBV28 and TRBJ1-1, is DVKVTQSSRYLVKRTGEKVFLECVQDMDHENMFWYRQDPGLGLRLIYFSYDVKMKEKGDIPEGYSVSREKKERFSLILESASTNQTSMYLCASSSGIRTGRAEAFFGQGTRLTVV.

V gene TRBV29-1 combines with J gene TRBJ2-5, with TRBD1 matching over 9 bases. The J call may be wrong; the DNA end is better matched by TRBJ2-7. The CDR3 covers 16 residues. Looked up from germline, CDR1 is SQVTM and CDR2 is ANQGSEA. CDR3 region: CSVEGTGELGSYEQYF. In DNA, the CDR3 is TGCAGCGTTGAAGGGACAGGGGAATTGGGTTCCTACGAGCAGTACTTC.

About this clone: One end of the junction varies from germline; a read error may be responsible. The chain combines TRBV7-3 with TRBJ2-3; 9 positions agree with TRBD2. Germline V gene data show CDR1 as SGHTA and CDR2 as FQGTGA. The CDR3 runs 19 residues. CDR3 loop: CSSSTNPSGALRGTDTQYF. In DNA, the CDR3 is TGTTCCAGCAGCACCAACCCTAGCGGGGCGCTGCGCGGCACAGATACGCAGTATTTT.

The count of this clone is one. V and J are TRBV19 and TRBJ2-7; TRBD2 matches at 8 bases. Germline trimming cut 5 bases from V and 2 bases from J; bases unmatched to any gene: 8. Germline assignment: CDR1 LNHDA and CDR2 SQIVND (reference sequence). CDR3 length: 15 amino acids. Written as DNA, the CDR3 is TGTGCCAGTAGTGCATCCGGGGGGGGACCCTACGAGCAGTACTTC. Translating it yields CASSASGGGPYEQYF.

The sample holds a few counts of this clone. In DNA, the CDR3 is TGTGCCAGCAGCCTAACGACAGGGGATGGGGCTGAAGCTTTCTTT. This gives the protein CASSLTTGDGAEAFF. The chain links TRBV7-2 to TRBJ1-1, with 8 bases fitting TRBD1. The germline V gene encodes CDR1 SGHTA and CDR2 FQGNSA. The J segment lost 6 bases and the V segment lost 5 bases, leaving 11 bases of the junction unmatched. This CDR3 region has 15 residues.

In regard to this clone: Other DNA variants within this sample encode the same CDR3. The chain has TRBV28 and TRBJ1-3, with 7 bases identical to TRBD1. The germline gives CDR1 MDHEN, CDR2 SYDVKM. This CDR3 contains 11 residues. V trimming: 6 bases; J trimming: 11 bases; junction bases outside the gene matches: 4. The CDR3 is CASSRDSSIYF. The CDR3 DNA is TGTGCCAGCAGCCGGGACAGCTCCATATATTTT.

The chain uses TRBV5-8 and TRBJ2-2, with TRBD2 identical over 12 bases. Germline assignment: CDR1 SGHTS and CDR2 YDEGEE. The V and J ends lost 1 base and 0 bases, in that order; junction bases with no gene match: 7. This CDR3 comprises 19 residues. The CDR3 DNA sequence: TGTGCCAGCAGCTTGAGGCTAGCGGGGGGGATTGCGAACACCGGGGAGCTGTTTTTT. It codes for CASSLRLAGGIANTGELFF.

J is TRBJ1-2 and V is TRBV15; the match to TRBD1 covers 9 bases. There are 15 residues in the CDR3. J was trimmed by 3 bases and V by 3 bases; bases with no gene match: 5. Germline CDR1 LNHNV, CDR2 YYDKDF (reference sequence). The CDR3 loop reads CATSSPTGGDYGYTF. In nucleotides, the CDR3 is TGTGCCACCAGCAGTCCGACAGGGGGGGACTATGGCTACACCTTC.

The J gene is TRBJ2-3, the V gene TRBV4-2; D remains ambiguous. Between the trimmed V and J ends, which lost 2 bases and 10 bases, there was a span of 10 bases. The CDR3 contains 12 residues. The germline V gene encodes CDR1 LGHNA and CDR2 YNFKEQ. CDR3 loop: CASSQNPTAQYF. The DNA for the CDR3 is TGTGCCAGCAGCCAAAACCCAACGGCGCAGTATTTT.

This clone has just a few counts. The chain couples TRBV6-6 to TRBJ2-7; 8 positions agree with TRBD2. J was trimmed by 4 bases and V by 5 bases; bases with no gene match: 13. From germline, CDR1 is MNHNY and CDR2 SVGAGI (reference sequence). The CDR3 extends over 16 amino acids. CDR3 protein: CASSPYDREGRYEQYF. The CDR3 DNA is TGTGCCAGCAGTCCCTACGACCGGGAGGGTCGGTACGAGCAGTACTTC.

The DNA of the CDR3 is TGTGCCAGCAGTTACGGGGGGGCGGGAAACATTCAGTACTTC. This encodes CASSYGGAGNIQYF. V usage is TRBV6-5 and J usage is TRBJ2-4; tentatively, D is TRBD2 (7 bases). Germline V gives CDR1 MNHEY, CDR2 SVGAGI. Trimming stripped 2 bases from V and 6 bases from J, with 11 bases between. There are 14 residues in the CDR3.

This clone showed up just once. This rearrangement joins TRBV4-3 to TRBJ2-1, with D maybe TRBD2 (5 bases). The germline V and J ends were trimmed by 0 bases and 6 bases, with 9 bases remaining between them. This CDR3 has 14 residues. Germline CDR1 LGHNA, CDR2 YSLEER. CDR3 in DNA: TGCGCCAGCAGCCAAGATGGGAGCGGCAATGAGCAGTTCTTC. It specifies CASSQDGSGNEQFF.

The chain has TRBV5-6 and TRBJ1-2; maybe TRBD1 (6 bases). The V end was cut by 1 base, the J end by 7 bases, with 11 bases between. CDR3 size: 13 residues. Germline V lookup: CDR1 SGHDT, CDR2 YYEEEE. As DNA, the CDR3 is TGTGCCAGCAGCTTGTGGGTAGGGGGTGGCTACACCTTC. It is translated as CASSLWVGGGYTF.

This clone was counted only a few times. This rearrangement joins TRBV4-1 to TRBJ2-3; D uncertain. Germline-derived CDR1 and CDR2 are MGHRA and YSYEKL. V was cut by 4 bases and J by 6 bases, with 8 bases left in between. CDR3 size: 12 residues. The chain's CDR3 is CASSLHGDTQYF. CDR3 coding DNA: TGCGCCAGCAGCCTCCACGGGGATACGCAGTATTTT.